This T cell receptor beta chain was documented in a study of T-cell reconstitution after alpha-beta-depleted transplantation in children. The V gene's germline CDR1 is LGHNA and CDR2 YSLEER. The CDR3 is 17 residues long. Trimming at V came to 1 base and at J to 0 bases, leaving 7 bases not matched to a gene. Study-wide results and caveats: Some patients' high day-60 TCRbeta diversity was traced to surviving recipient T cells and thymic progenitors. Roughly two months post-transplant, alpha-beta T cells reportedly originated from several hundred graft clones that had expanded.

Preparation of the TCRbeta library used unique molecular identifiers. TCRdb independently ran MiXCR on the PCR reads; one entry per CDR3 protein. This table holds a few hundred thousand distinct CDR3 sequences, roughly a quarter found once. In its sample, this clonotype was seen a few times. Its antigen remains unknown. The chain recombines TRBV4-3 with TRBJ1-1, with 8 nucleotides matching TRBD1. The clonotype was recovered from a female patient younger than 10 who had a stem cell transplant for congenital amegakaryocytic thrombocytopenia, so the T cells may come from the graft donor. The material was PBMCs, mostly from graft donor cells, obtained 360 days after TCRalphabeta/CD19-depleted stem cell transplant. CDR3 DNA sequence: TGCGCCAGCAGCCAAGTTACAGGGGGGCTTTTGAACACTGAAGCTTTCTTT. Amino acid sequence: CASSQVTGGLLNTEAFF.